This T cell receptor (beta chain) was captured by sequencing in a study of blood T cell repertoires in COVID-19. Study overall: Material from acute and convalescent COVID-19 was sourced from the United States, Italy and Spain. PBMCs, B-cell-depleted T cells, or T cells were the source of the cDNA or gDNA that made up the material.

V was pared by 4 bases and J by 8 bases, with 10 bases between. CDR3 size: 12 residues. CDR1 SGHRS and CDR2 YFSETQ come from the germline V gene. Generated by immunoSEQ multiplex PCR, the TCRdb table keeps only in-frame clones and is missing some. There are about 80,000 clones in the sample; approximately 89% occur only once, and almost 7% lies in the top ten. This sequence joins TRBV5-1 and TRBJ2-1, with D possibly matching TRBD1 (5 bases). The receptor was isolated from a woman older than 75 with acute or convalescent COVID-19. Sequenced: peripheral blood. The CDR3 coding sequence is TGCGCCAGCAGCGCGGACATCGATGAGCAGTTCTTC. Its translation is CASSADIDEQFF.